This T cell receptor (beta chain) was sequenced for a study of OX40 agonist ivuxolimab in advanced cancers. Study-level points and caveats: The antigen specificity of the peripheral T cells (those that were expanded) was not determined. Certain nonresponders likewise exhibited a low normalized T-cell clonal expansion.

TCRdb's copy holds only in-frame clones and misses some; the assay was immunoSEQ multiplex PCR. The sample contains 50,000 or so clones, roughly 89% of which appear only once. Regarding this clone: Its antigen is undetermined.

The trim removed 4 bases at V and 2 bases at J, leaving 5 bases unmatched. This CDR3 comprises 15 residues. Germline CDR1 SEHNR, CDR2 FQNEAQ (reference sequence). The receptor was derived from an adult with an advanced solid tumor such as melanoma, head and neck, liver or kidney cancer. Sequenced material: CD4+ or CD8+ T cells sorted from blood, taken in a trial of the OX40 agonist ivuxolimab. V and J are TRBV7-9 and TRBJ2-7, with TRBD1 matching over 10 bases. The DNA of the CDR3 is TGTGCCAGCAGCTCCCCCGGGACAGGGGCCTACGAGCAGTACTTC. Translating gives CASSSPGTGAYEQYF. The complete variable domain, with remaining parts taken from reference TRBV7-9 and TRBJ2-7, reads DTGVSQNPRHKITKRGQNVTFRCDPISEHNRLYWYRQTLGQGPEFLTYFQNEAQLEKSRLLSDRFSAERPKGSFSTLEIQRTEQGDSAMYLCASSSPGTGAYEQYFGPGTRLTVT.